Shown below are 20 T cell receptor beta chains from a single sample sequenced in a study of T cells in Graves' hyperthyroidism and ophthalmopathy. Amplified TCR beta CDR3 regions came from RNA transcripts. When the TCR CDR3 underwent first-round RT-PCR, the HTBI primer set was used. One entry per CDR3 protein results from TCRdb running MiXCR on the multiplex PCR reads. Among fewer than 650,000 distinct CDR3 sequences listed, 14% were seen once. Input material: blood. The receptors shown here come from a woman between 18 and 29 years old with Graves' ophthalmopathy.

In its sample, this clonotype was seen a few times. The chain couples TRBV9 to TRBJ1-2; possible D gene TRBD1, 5 bases. Germline V CDR1 and CDR2: SGDLS, YYNGEE. Trimming stripped 4 bases from V and 4 bases from J, with 14 bases between. There are 14 residues in the CDR3. As DNA, the CDR3 is TGTGCCAGCAGCCACTCAGGCGGGGCCTATGGCTACACCTTC. Encoded protein: CASSHSGGAYGYTF.

This clonotype was detected ten times or more. The chain carries TRBV20-1 and TRBJ1-5, with D possibly matching TRBD1 (6 bases). Germline-derived CDR1 and CDR2 are DFQATT and SNEGSKA (reference sequence). There are 15 residues in the CDR3. The V end was cut by 6 bases, the J end by 0 bases, with 15 bases between. The CDR3, as DNA: TGCAGTGCCCTCCGGGACACAAATAGCAATCAGCCCCAGCATTTT. This sequence encodes CSALRDTNSNQPQHF.

At least ten counts were recorded for this clonotype. This sequence joins TRBV30 and TRBJ2-7; D may match TRBD1 or TRBD2 (5 bases each). The CDR3 totals 13 residues. In germline, CDR1 is GTSNPN, CDR2 SVGIG (reference sequence). Trimming pared 4 bases from V and 7 bases from J, leaving 17 bases between. Here the CDR3 reads CAWTPGAYLEQYF. The CDR3, as DNA: TGTGCCTGGACTCCCGGGGCCTACCTGGAGCAGTACTTC.

This clonotype was seen repeatedly, ten times or more. This rearrangement joins TRBV2 to TRBJ2-1; 11 nucleotides line up with TRBD2. The CDR3 runs to 15 residues. Unmatched junction bases numbered 3, after V lost 7 bases and J lost 1 base. CDR1 and CDR2 (germline): SNHLY, FYNNEI. CDR3 bases: TGTGCCAGCAAAAGGACTAGCGGGTCCTACAATGAGCAGTTCTTC. Residues: CASKRTSGSYNEQFF.

The table lists this clonotype with many counts. This chain uses TRBV30 with TRBJ1-1; TRBD1 is a possible D gene (5 bases). The germline V and J ends were trimmed by 5 bases and 4 bases, with 14 bases remaining between them. This CDR3 is 13 amino acids long. Germline lookup yields CDR1 GTSNPN and CDR2 SVGIG (reference sequence). CDR3 sequence: CAWGTVVVTEAFF. In DNA form, the CDR3 reads TGTGCCTGGGGGACGGTCGTCGTCACTGAAGCTTTCTTT. The full variable domain, its missing parts supplied by reference TRBV30 and TRBJ1-1, is SQTIHQWPATLVQPVGSPLSLECTVEGTSNPNLYWYRQAAGRGLQLLFYSVGIGQISSEVPQNLSASRPQDRQFILSSKKLLLSDSGFYLCAWGTVVVTEAFFGQGTRLTVV.

This clonotype came up many times. The chain has TRBV2 and TRBJ2-3; D perhaps matches TRBD2 (6 bases). Germline loops: CDR1 SNHLY, CDR2 FYNNEI. The V end was cut by 9 bases, the J end by 0 bases, with 16 bases between. This CDR3 is built from 15 residues. CDR3: CASRNRDFSTDTQYF. In nucleotides, the CDR3 is TGTGCCAGTCGAAATAGGGACTTTAGCACAGATACGCAGTATTTT.

This clonotype has ten or more counts. The chain uses TRBV24-1 and TRBJ2-1; D is perhaps TRBD2 (6 bases). The CDR3 sequence is 15 residues long. The V end was cut by 1 base, the J end by 8 bases, with 14 bases between. Looked up from germline, CDR1 is KGHDR and CDR2 is SFDVKD. CDR3 nucleotide sequence: TGTGCCACCAGTGATTTAGGAGGGAGCAGCGATGAGCAGTTCTTC. Translation gives CATSDLGGSSDEQFF.

This clonotype was picked up a small number of times. The V call is TRBV27, the J call TRBJ1-2; D is unclear. Trimming removed 5 bases at V and 2 bases at J, with 12 bases between. CDR1 and CDR2 from the germline V gene are MNHEY and SMNVEV (reference sequence). This CDR3 has 14 residues. The DNA of the CDR3 is TGTGCCAGCAGTCGAGGCAGGACCAACTATGGCTACACCTTC. Amino acids: CASSRGRTNYGYTF.

In this sample, this clonotype turned up many times. The chain carries TRBV29-1 and TRBJ2-1, with TRBD2 identical over 10 bases. The V gene end was trimmed by 6 bases and the J gene end by 2 bases; junction bases not matched to a gene: 7. CDR1 is SQVTM and CDR2 is ANQGSEA in the germline V gene. CDR3 length: 15 residues. This chain's CDR3 is CSVGNSGRTYNEQFF. For the CDR3, the DNA is TGCAGCGTCGGGAATAGCGGGAGGACCTACAATGAGCAGTTCTTC.

This clonotype has a count of ten or more. CDR3: CASSLGAGGANTGELFF. DNA of the CDR3: TGTGCCAGCAGTTTAGGTGCGGGAGGGGCGAACACCGGGGAGCTGTTTTTT. J is TRBJ2-2 and V is TRBV12-3 or TRBV12-4; 9 bases are a match to TRBD2. The CDR3 runs to 17 residues. V gave up 1 base and J gave up 0 bases; unmatched junction bases: 3.

Ten or more counts support this clonotype. The genes are TRBV24-1 and TRBJ1-5; D not certain. The CDR3 sequence is 14 residues long. CDR1 is KGHDR, CDR2 SFDVKD, per germline. The V gene lost 0 bases and the J gene lost 1 base, with 3 bases spanning the gap. The CDR3 loop is CATSDLDSNQPQHF. The DNA of the CDR3 is TGTGCCACCAGTGATTTGGACAGCAATCAGCCCCAGCATTTT.

This clonotype occurred many times. The V call is TRBV20-1, the J call TRBJ1-2, with TRBD1 as a possible D gene (5 bases). This CDR3 spans 14 amino acids. V was shortened by 4 bases and J by 10 bases, with 22 bases between the two germline ends. CDR1 is DFQATT, CDR2 SNEGSKA, per germline (reference sequence). The CDR3 nucleotides are TGCAGTGCTACACAAGCCTCAGGGCTAGGCGCCTACACCTTC. Amino acids: CSATQASGLGAYTF.

Ten or more counts support this clonotype. V usage is TRBV27 and J usage is TRBJ2-1; D is perhaps TRBD1 (5 bases). The CDR3 sequence is 16 residues long. From germline, CDR1 is MNHEY and CDR2 SMNVEV (reference sequence). Trimming pared 1 base from V and 2 bases from J, leaving 12 bases between. CDR3 nucleotides: TGTGCCAGCAGTTTATACAGACAGAGTACCTACAATGAGCAGTTCTTC. This encodes CASSLYRQSTYNEQFF.

This clonotype was recorded at least ten times. The chain combines TRBV28 with TRBJ1-2; 11 bases match TRBD1. Germline V lookup: CDR1 MDHEN, CDR2 SYDVKM. The CDR3 runs 17 residues. Trimming cost V 6 bases and J 4 bases; bases outside gene matches: 13. The CDR3 protein is CASSPDRGRSGGYGYTF. The CDR3 bases are TGTGCCAGCAGCCCGGACAGGGGGCGGTCGGGGGGCTATGGCTACACCTTC.

On this clonotype: Sequence at one end of the junction differs from germline and may be a read error. V and J are TRBV2 and TRBJ1-1; 10 bases line up with TRBD1. CDR1 and CDR2 (germline): SNHLY, FYNNEI. The CDR3 loop spans 18 amino acids. CDR3 DNA: TGTGCCAGCTATCGACTCGCCGGGACAGGGGCAATTAACACTGAAGCTCTCTTT. This translates into CASYRLAGTGAINTEALF. Variable domain in full (rest from reference TRBV2 and TRBJ1-1): EPEVTQTPSHQVTQMGQEVILRCVPISNHLYFYWYRQILGQKVEFLVSFYNNEISEKSEIFDDQFSVERPDGSNFTLKIRSTKLEDSAMYFCASYRLAGTGAINTEALFGQGTRLTVV.

This clonotype came up many times. The rearrangement links TRBV20-1 to TRBJ1-1; tentatively, D is TRBD1 (5 bases). This CDR3 contains 12 residues. The V end was cut by 4 bases, the J end by 14 bases, with 20 bases between. Germline values: CDR1 DFQATT, CDR2 SNEGSKA (reference sequence). The CDR3 region is CSATTTGHPAFF. Written as DNA, the CDR3 is TGCAGTGCTACCACTACCGGACACCCGGCCTTCTTT.

This clonotype was counted many times. The rearrangement uses TRBV5-6 and TRBJ1-1; D gene ambiguous. V was cut by 1 base and J by 4 bases, with 14 bases left in between. CDR1 is SGHDT and CDR2 is YYEEEE in the germline V gene. This CDR3 region has 15 residues. The CDR3 spells CASSLFELGFTEAFF. The DNA of the CDR3 is TGTGCCAGCAGCTTGTTCGAGTTAGGGTTCACTGAAGCTTTCTTT.

The gene calls are TRBV4-1 and TRBJ2-1; 9 nucleotides line up with TRBD2. CDR1 is MGHRA, CDR2 YSYEKL, per germline. Trimming removed 1 base from V and 8 bases from J; junction bases left unmatched: 6. This CDR3 comprises 15 residues. DNA of the CDR3: TGCGCCAGCAGCCAAGTTCGCGGGAGGGTGGATGAGCAGTTCTTC. Translation gives CASSQVRGRVDEQFF.

The table lists this clonotype with a few counts. A much more abundant neighbour one base away suggests this may be a read error. The rearrangement uses TRBV27 and TRBJ2-3; D gene ambiguous. Deletions cut 2 bases from V and 2 bases from J, with 8 bases between. Germline assignment: CDR1 MNHEY and CDR2 SMNVEV (reference sequence). This CDR3 spans 14 amino acids. The CDR3 loop is CASSLSRSTDTQYF. The CDR3 DNA follows: TGTGCCAGCAGTTTAAGTCGGTCCACAGATACGCAGTATTTT.

There are many counts of this clonotype. V and J are TRBV20-1 and TRBJ2-7; D is possibly TRBD2 (6 bases). CDR1 and CDR2 from the germline V gene are DFQATT and SNEGSKA (reference sequence). This CDR3 has 13 amino acids. V lost 3 bases to trimming and J lost 2 bases, with 11 bases between them. CDR3 sequence (DNA): TGCAGTGCTAGTTCGGGAGAGGCCTACGAGCAGTACTTC. Protein sequence: CSASSGEAYEQYF.